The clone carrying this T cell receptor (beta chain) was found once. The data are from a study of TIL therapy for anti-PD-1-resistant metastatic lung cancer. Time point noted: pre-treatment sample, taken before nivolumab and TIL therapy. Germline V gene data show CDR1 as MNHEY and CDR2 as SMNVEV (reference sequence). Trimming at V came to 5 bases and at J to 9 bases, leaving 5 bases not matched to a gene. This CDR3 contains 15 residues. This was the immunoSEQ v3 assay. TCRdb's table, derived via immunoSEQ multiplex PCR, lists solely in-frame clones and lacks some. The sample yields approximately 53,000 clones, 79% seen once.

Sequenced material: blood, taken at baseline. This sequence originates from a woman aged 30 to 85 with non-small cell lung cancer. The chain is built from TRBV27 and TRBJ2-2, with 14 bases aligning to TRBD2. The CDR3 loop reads CASSGTSGSIRELFF. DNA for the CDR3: TGTGCCAGCAGTGGGACTAGCGGGAGTATCAGGGAGCTGTTTTTT.